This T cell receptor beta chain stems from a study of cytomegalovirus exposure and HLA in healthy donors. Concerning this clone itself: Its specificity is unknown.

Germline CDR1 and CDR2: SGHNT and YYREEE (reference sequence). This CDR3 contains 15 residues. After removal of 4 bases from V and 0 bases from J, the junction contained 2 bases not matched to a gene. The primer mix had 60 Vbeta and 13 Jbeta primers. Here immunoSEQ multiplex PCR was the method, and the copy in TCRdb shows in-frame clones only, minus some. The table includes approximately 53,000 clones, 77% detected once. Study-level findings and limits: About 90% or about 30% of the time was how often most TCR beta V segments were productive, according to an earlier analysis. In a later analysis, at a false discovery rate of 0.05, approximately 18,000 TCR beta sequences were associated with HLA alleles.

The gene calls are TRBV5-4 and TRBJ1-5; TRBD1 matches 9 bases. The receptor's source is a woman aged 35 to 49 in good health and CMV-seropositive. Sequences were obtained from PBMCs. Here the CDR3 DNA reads TGTGCCAGCAGCCGGGGACAGGGTAGCAATCAGCCCCAGCATTTT. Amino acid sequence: CASSRGQGSNQPQHF.